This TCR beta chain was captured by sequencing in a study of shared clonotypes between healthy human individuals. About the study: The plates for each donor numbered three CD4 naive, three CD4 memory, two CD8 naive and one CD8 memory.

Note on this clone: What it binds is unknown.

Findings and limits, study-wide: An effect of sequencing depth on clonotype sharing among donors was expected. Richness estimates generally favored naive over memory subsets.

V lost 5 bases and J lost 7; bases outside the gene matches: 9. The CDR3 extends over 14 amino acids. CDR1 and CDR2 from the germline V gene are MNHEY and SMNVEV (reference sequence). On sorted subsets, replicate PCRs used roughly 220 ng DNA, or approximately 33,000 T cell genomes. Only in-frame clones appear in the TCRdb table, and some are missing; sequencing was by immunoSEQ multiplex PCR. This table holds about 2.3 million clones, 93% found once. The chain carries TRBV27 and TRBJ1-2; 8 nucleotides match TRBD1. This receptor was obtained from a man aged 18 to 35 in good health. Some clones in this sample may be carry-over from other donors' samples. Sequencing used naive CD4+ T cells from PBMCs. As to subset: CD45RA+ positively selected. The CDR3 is CASSQYRGGVGYTF. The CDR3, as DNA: TGTGCCAGCAGTCAGTACAGGGGGGGCGTTGGCTACACCTTC.